In its sample, the clone carrying this TCR beta chain was seen once. The antigen remains unidentified. These data are taken from a study of T cells in tumors after PD-1 blockade. About the research overall: Treatment was either pembrolizumab 200 mg every 3 weeks or cemiplimab 350 mg every 2 weeks. During anti-PD-1 treatment, some patients continued daily vismodegib 150 mg. Whole-study results and caveats: Blood contained about 40% of the tumor's TCR clonotypes.

Germline V gene sequence: CDR1 MNHEY, CDR2 SVGAGI. Trimming took 0 bases from V and 1 from J, leaving 9 bases between them. The length of the CDR3 is 15 residues. Generated by immunoSEQ multiplex PCR, the TCRdb table keeps only in-frame clones and is missing some. In the table there are just under 20,000 clones, about 84% of which are singletons. This material consisted of PBMCs, taken after anti-PD-1 therapy. The rearrangement links TRBV6-5 to TRBJ2-5; TRBD1 is a possible D gene (5 bases). The receptor comes from a human donor with advanced basal cell or squamous cell carcinoma (not recorded which). This chain's CDR3 is CASSYSFRAQETQYF. The CDR3 DNA reads TGTGCCAGCAGTTACTCTTTCAGGGCCCAAGAGACCCAGTACTTC.